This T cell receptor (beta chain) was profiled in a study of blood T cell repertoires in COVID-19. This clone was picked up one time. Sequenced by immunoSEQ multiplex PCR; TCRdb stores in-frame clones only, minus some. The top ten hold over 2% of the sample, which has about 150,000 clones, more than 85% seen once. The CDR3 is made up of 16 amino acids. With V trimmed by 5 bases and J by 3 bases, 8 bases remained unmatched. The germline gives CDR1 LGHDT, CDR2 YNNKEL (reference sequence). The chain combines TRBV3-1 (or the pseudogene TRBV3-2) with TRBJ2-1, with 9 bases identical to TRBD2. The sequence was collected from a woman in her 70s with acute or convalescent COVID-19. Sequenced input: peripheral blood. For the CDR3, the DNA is TGTGCCAGCAGCGACCTGAGCGGGGGGCACTACAATGAGCAGTTCTTC. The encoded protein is CASSDLSGGHYNEQFF.